These 18 T cell receptor beta chains were sequenced from one sample in a study of T cell responses to AZD1222 COVID-19 vaccine. Sequencing was performed with immunoSEQ multiplex PCR; in TCRdb, only in-frame clones are kept and a portion is missing. The top ten hold about 5% of the sample, which has more than 120,000 clones, about 86% seen once. This specimen consisted of peripheral blood, obtained 28 days after the second AZD1222 dose. The receptor source for this set is an adult who received the AZD1222 COVID-19 vaccine.

This chain uses TRBV7-2 with TRBJ2-2; weak D call: TRBD1 (6 bases). CDR1 is SGHTA, CDR2 FQGNSA, per germline. V dropped 7 bases and J dropped 5 bases, with 17 bases sitting between them. CDR3 size: 15 residues. CDR3 coding DNA: TGTGCCAGCACCTCGACCAGGGGCGGGACCGGGGAGCTGTTTTTT. Translated: CASTSTRGGTGELFF.

The chain uses TRBV5-5 and TRBJ1-2; D is ambiguous. This CDR3 has 16 residues. Germline V CDR1 and CDR2: SGHKS, YYEKEE (reference sequence). Trimming left V 0 bases short and J 0 bases short, with 12 bases between. CDR3 nucleotide sequence: TGTGCCAGCAGCTTGGTGGGAACAGCAGCTAACTATGGCTACACCTTC. It translates to CASSLVGTAANYGYTF. The whole variable domain, filled in from reference TRBV5-5 and TRBJ1-2, reads DAGVTQSPTHLIKTRGQQVTLRCSPISGHKSVSWYQQVLGQGPQFIFQYYEKEERGRGNFPDRFSARQFPNYSSELNVNALLLGDSALYLCASSLVGTAANYGYTFGSGTRLTVV.

The chain couples TRBV5-4 to TRBJ1-4; 8 positions agree with TRBD1. With 0 bases clipped from V and 5 bases from J, the junction kept 6 bases outside the gene matches. Germline V gives CDR1 SGHNT, CDR2 YYREEE (reference sequence). The CDR3 is 16 amino acids. In DNA form, the CDR3 reads TGTGCCAGCAGCTTGGACCCGACAGGGGCCAATGAAAAACTGTTTTTT. Translation: CASSLDPTGANEKLFF.

The gene calls are TRBV18 and TRBJ2-7; 10 bases are a match to TRBD1. V trimming: 6 bases; J trimming: 0 bases; junction bases outside the gene matches: 2. This CDR3 region has 14 residues. Per germline, CDR1 KGHSH and CDR2 LQKENI. The CDR3 nucleotides read TGTGCCAGCTCCCGGGACAGGGGCTCCTACGAGCAGTACTTC. Its translation: CASSRDRGSYEQYF.

This clone appeared once. The chain employs TRBV7-2 and TRBJ1-2, with TRBD1 matching over 9 bases. This CDR3 region has 16 residues. V was clipped by 0 bases and J by 6 bases; unmatched bases: 8. Germline CDR1 reads SGHTA; CDR2 reads FQGNSA. The CDR3 loop is CASSLANQGQGNGYTF. DNA for the CDR3: TGTGCCAGCAGCTTAGCAAATCAGGGACAGGGAAATGGCTACACCTTC.

J is TRBJ1-2 and V is TRBV9, with 11 bases aligning to TRBD1. V shed 0 bases and J 4 bases; nucleotides not matched to a gene: 2. Germline CDR1 and CDR2: SGDLS and YYNGEE. The CDR3 totals 15 residues. The CDR3 loop is CASSVEGQGGYGYTF. The CDR3 nucleotides are TGTGCCAGCAGCGTAGAGGGACAGGGGGGCTATGGCTACACCTTC.

The genes are TRBV29-1 and TRBJ1-1, with D possibly being TRBD1 (6 bases). Trimming stripped 4 bases from V and 3 bases from J, with 12 bases between. The CDR3 consists of 13 residues. Germline lookup yields CDR1 SQVTM and CDR2 ANQGSEA. The CDR3 loop is CSVGRGAHTEAFF. In DNA, the CDR3 is TGCAGCGTTGGGCGGGGGGCTCACACTGAAGCTTTCTTT.

This sequence joins TRBV30 and TRBJ1-1; D might be TRBD1 (5 bases). Germline V gene sequence: CDR1 GTSNPN, CDR2 SVGIG (reference sequence). The CDR3 sequence is 12 residues long. Trimming shortened V by 0 bases and J by 11 bases, and 13 bases separated the two germline ends. This CDR3 reads CAWSVQGSWAFF. The DNA for the CDR3 is TGTGCCTGGAGTGTTCAGGGATCATGGGCTTTCTTT.

V and J are TRBV10-3 and TRBJ1-2; 9 positions match TRBD1. The V gene's germline CDR1 is ENHRY and CDR2 SYGVKD. The CDR3 contains 15 residues. Losses at the gene ends were 10 bases for V and 0 bases for J; bases not matched to a gene: 9. The CDR3 nucleotides are TGTGCCACCTATCTAGGGACAGGGTCTAACTATGGCTACACCTTC. It codes for CATYLGTGSNYGYTF.

This rearrangement joins TRBV27 to TRBJ1-1; no firm D call. Germline lookup yields CDR1 MNHEY and CDR2 SMNVEV (reference sequence). CDR3 size: 16 residues. V lost 4 bases and J 0 bases, leaving 15 bases between the germline ends. CDR3 sequence: CASSSNPGLVNTEAFF. DNA of the CDR3: TGTGCCAGCAGTTCCAACCCCGGGCTGGTGAACACTGAAGCTTTCTTT.

The V gene is TRBV18, the J gene TRBJ2-5, with TRBD1 as a possible D gene (6 bases). Per germline, CDR1 KGHSH and CDR2 LQKENI. V lost 5 bases, J lost 5 bases, and 15 bases lay in between. The CDR3 length is 14 residues. CDR3 nucleotides: TGTGCCAGCTCAGTGGACAGCCGGGTCGAGACCCAGTACTTC. Its protein is CASSVDSRVETQYF.

The rearrangement uses TRBV11-2 and TRBJ2-5, with 7 bases matching TRBD2. The length of the CDR3 is 13 residues. Losses at the gene ends were 4 bases for V and 2 bases for J; bases not matched to a gene: 1. Germline V gene data show CDR1 as SGHAT and CDR2 as FQNNGV. The CDR3 bases are TGTGCCAGCAGCTCGGGACTACAAGAGACCCAGTACTTC. Amino acid sequence: CASSSGLQETQYF.

The CDR3 region has the DNA TGCGCCAGCAGCTTAGGGACAGGGTCAAATTCACCCCTCCACTTT. Protein sequence: CASSLGTGSNSPLHF. The V and J genes are TRBV5-1 and TRBJ1-6; 9 nucleotides match TRBD1. Germline V gene data show CDR1 as SGHRS and CDR2 as YFSETQ. With V trimmed by 2 bases and J by 7 bases, 4 bases remained unmatched. This CDR3 has 15 amino acids.

The chain combines TRBV7-9 with TRBJ1-2, with D possibly matching TRBD1 (6 bases). Trimming cost V 5 bases and J 0 bases, with 19 bases left between them. This CDR3 region has 17 residues. Germline-derived CDR1 and CDR2 are SEHNR and FQNEAQ (reference sequence). The CDR3 reads CASSRGGLGLANYGYTF. CDR3 sequence (DNA): TGTGCCAGCAGCCGCGGGGGGCTAGGCTTAGCTAACTATGGCTACACCTTC.

The chain recombines TRBV12-3 or TRBV12-4 with TRBJ2-5, with a tentative D call TRBD1 (5 bases). This CDR3 region has 13 residues. V lost 3 bases and J lost 5, with 10 bases in between. CDR3 bases: TGTGCCAGCAGTTTCCAGGGAAGGGAGACCCAGTACTTC. Translated, it gives CASSFQGRETQYF.

CDR3 DNA: TGTGCCGGGCAAATCCGGGGTCCCACTGAAGCTTTCTTT. The encoded protein is CAGQIRGPTEAFF. J is TRBJ1-1 and V is TRBV30; no clear D gene. CDR1 is GTSNPN and CDR2 is SVGIG in the germline V gene (reference sequence). Trimming pared 8 bases from V and 4 bases from J, leaving 17 bases between. The CDR3 runs to 13 residues.

The rearrangement uses TRBV10-3 and TRBJ2-1, with D unresolved. CDR1 and CDR2 (germline): ENHRY, SYGVKD. The V and J ends lost 3 bases and 7 bases respectively, with 13 bases between them. The CDR3 sequence is 14 residues long. DNA of the CDR3: TGTGCCATCAGTGACGGTAGTACGGGTAATGAGCAGTTCTTC. Translating gives CAISDGSTGNEQFF.

In regard to this clone: One end of the junction fails to match germline, which may point to a read error. CDR3 coding DNA: TGTGCTAGCAGCTTAGACAGGGTTGAGACCCAGTACTTC. Translation gives CASSLDRVETQYF. The V gene is TRBV7-7, the J gene TRBJ2-5; TRBD1 matches at 7 bases. CDR3 size: 13 residues. Looked up from germline, CDR1 is SSHAT and CDR2 is FNYEAQ (reference sequence).